Presented here are 32 T cell receptor beta chains from one specimen sequenced in a study of cytomegalovirus exposure and HLA in healthy donors. This PCR relied on a set of 60 Vbeta primers and 13 Jbeta primers. Assay: immunoSEQ multiplex PCR; the TCRdb copy retains only in-frame clones and omits some. The sample gives about 120,000 clones, about 15% of which show up once; 2.9% is in the top ten. Sequencing was carried out using PBMCs. These receptors came from a female donor in good health and CMV-seropositive.

The chain has TRBV5-1 and TRBJ2-1; 7 bases align to TRBD2. V was clipped by 3 bases and J by 4 bases; unmatched bases: 7. The CDR3 spans 15 residues. CDR1 is SGHRS, CDR2 YFSETQ, per germline. CDR3 coding DNA: TGCGCCAGCAGCTGGGGCCTAGCGGATTACAATGAGCAGTTCTTC. Encoded protein: CASSWGLADYNEQFF.

V usage is TRBV28 and J usage is TRBJ1-4, with unresolved D. V was trimmed by 10 bases and J by 7 bases, leaving 25 bases between them. Germline CDR1 and CDR2: MDHEN and SYDVKM. The CDR3 sequence is 16 residues long. The CDR3 DNA reads as TGTGCCACTACGCTGCCCCCGGGAAGAGGGAGTGAAAAACTGTTTTTT. This gives the protein CATTLPPGRGSEKLFF.

This clone was detected only a few times. The rearrangement uses TRBV5-1 and TRBJ2-3, with D possibly being TRBD1 (6 bases). Trimming pared 5 bases from V and 3 bases from J, leaving 7 bases between. Germline V gene data show CDR1 as SGHRS and CDR2 as YFSETQ. The CDR3 loop spans 12 amino acids. The CDR3: CASRQGTDTQYF. The CDR3 coding sequence is TGCGCCAGCAGACAGGGAACAGATACGCAGTATTTT.

This clone was seen a handful of times. The chain has TRBV5-6 and TRBJ2-7, with a weak D call TRBD2 (5 bases). Trimming took off 4 bases at V and 5 bases at J, with 10 bases between the two ends. The germline CDR1 and CDR2 sequences are SGHDT and YYEEEE. The CDR3 sequence is 12 residues long. The CDR3 protein is CASSLAGHEQYF. The CDR3 DNA reads as TGTGCCAGCAGCCTGGCGGGTCACGAGCAGTACTTC.

This clone was counted a few times. The V call is TRBV27, the J call TRBJ2-7; no definite D call. This CDR3 spans 14 amino acids. Germline CDR1 MNHEY, CDR2 SMNVEV (reference sequence). The V gene lost 9 bases and the J gene lost 0 bases, with 15 bases spanning the gap. In DNA, the CDR3 is TGTGCCAGTGCCCCAGGTTTTAGCTCCTACGAGCAGTACTTC. It specifies CASAPGFSSYEQYF.

The chain has TRBV11-2 and TRBJ1-1, with D uncertain. The CDR3 runs to 13 residues. Germline lookup yields CDR1 SGHAT and CDR2 FQNNGV. Trimming took 1 base from V and 0 from J, leaving 3 bases between them. CDR3 sequence reads: CASSLAVNTEAFF. The DNA of the CDR3 is TGTGCCAGCAGCTTAGCAGTGAACACTGAAGCTTTCTTT.

This clone occurred a few times. The chain couples TRBV7-6 to TRBJ2-7; maybe TRBD1 (5 bases). Trimming cost V 5 bases and J 5 bases, with 16 bases left between them. The CDR3 is 14 amino acids. From germline, CDR1 is SGHVS and CDR2 FNYEAQ. The CDR3 DNA follows: TGTGCCAGCAGCCCCGCATCGGCAGGGAACGAGCAGTACTTC. This sequence encodes CASSPASAGNEQYF.

This clone was counted a few times. V usage is TRBV7-8 and J usage is TRBJ2-3; TRBD2 matches at 14 bases. The junction had 10 bases not matched to a gene; V was cut back by 5 bases and J by 0 bases. The CDR3 has 19 residues. Germline V gives CDR1 SGHVS, CDR2 FQNEAQ. CDR3 DNA sequence: TGTGCCAGCAGCCTTTTACCGGGACTAGCGGGGGCAAGCACAGATACGCAGTATTTT. Its protein is CASSLLPGLAGASTDTQYF.

There are a few counts of this clone. The CDR3 region has the DNA TGTGCCAGCAGCCCCCCTCCCCGGGACAGCGTATCCTCCTACGAGCAGTACTTC. It specifies CASSPPPRDSVSSYEQYF. V usage is TRBV14 and J usage is TRBJ2-7; TRBD1 matches 7 bases. This CDR3 is built from 18 residues. V was pared by 4 bases and J by 0 bases, with 15 bases of the junction left unmatched. Per the germline V gene, CDR1 is SGHDN and CDR2 is FVKESK. Complete variable domain (other parts from reference TRBV14 and TRBJ2-7): EAGVTQFPSHSVIEKGQTVTLRCDPISGHDNLYWYRRVMGKEIKFLLHFVKESKQDESGMPNNRFLAERTGGTYSTLKVQPAELEDSGVYFCASSPPPRDSVSSYEQYFGPGTRLTVT.

The table lists this clone with a few counts. The chain links TRBV10-3 to TRBJ1-1; D is undetermined. The CDR3 consists of 13 residues. Germline loops: CDR1 ENHRY, CDR2 SYGVKD. Trimming cost V 4 bases and J 1 base, with 7 bases left between them. Here the CDR3 reads CAISANGNTEAFF. CDR3 nucleotide sequence: TGTGCCATCAGTGCAAACGGGAACACTGAAGCTTTCTTT.

This clone has just a few counts. The chain couples TRBV4-1 to TRBJ1-2; D may be TRBD1 (6 bases). The V end was cut by 4 bases, the J end by 6 bases, with 27 bases between. CDR1 MGHRA and CDR2 YSYEKL come from the germline V gene. The CDR3 totals 18 residues. CDR3 residues: CASSLDWGQGINMDGYTF. CDR3 nucleotide sequence: TGCGCCAGCAGCCTTGATTGGGGGCAGGGGATCAATATGGATGGCTACACCTTC.

This clone was observed a few times. The genes are TRBV18 and TRBJ1-5; TRBD1 agrees at 8 bases. Looked up from germline, CDR1 is KGHSH and CDR2 is LQKENI. The CDR3 length is 17 residues. The V and J ends lost 3 bases and 0 bases, in that order; junction bases with no gene match: 7. The chain's CDR3 is CASSPGQGANSNQPQHF. As DNA, the CDR3 is TGTGCCAGCTCACCCGGGCAGGGGGCTAATAGCAATCAGCCCCAGCATTTT.

V and J are TRBV4-2 and TRBJ2-5; D perhaps matches TRBD2 (5 bases). V lost 0 bases, J lost 5 bases, and 16 bases lay in between. From germline, CDR1 is LGHNA and CDR2 YNFKEQ. CDR3 size: 16 residues. CDR3 residues: CASSQEWLASVETQYF. CDR3 coding DNA: TGTGCCAGCAGCCAAGAGTGGCTAGCTTCGGTGGAGACCCAGTACTTC.

This clone was detected only a few times. This chain links TRBV4-2 with TRBJ1-1, with D maybe TRBD1 (5 bases). The CDR3 covers 15 residues. V lost 0 bases to trimming and J lost 1 base, with 9 bases between them. CDR1 LGHNA and CDR2 YNFKEQ come from the germline V gene. The CDR3, as DNA: TGTGCCAGCAGCCAAGATCGGGGGAGGAACACTGAAGCTTTCTTT. Translation: CASSQDRGRNTEAFF.

The V and J genes are TRBV6-4 and TRBJ2-3, with D possibly being TRBD2 (6 bases). The ends were cut back, 6 bases at V and 0 bases at J, with 16 bases in the middle. Germline CDR1 and CDR2: MRHNA and SNTAGT. This CDR3 contains 16 residues. CDR3 loop: CASRGGPRGSTDTQYF. DNA for the CDR3: TGTGCCAGCAGGGGGGGTCCCCGGGGGAGCACAGATACGCAGTATTTT.

This clone was observed a few times. V is TRBV6-5 and J is TRBJ2-1; possible D gene TRBD1, 6 bases. Germline CDR1 is MNHEY and CDR2 is SVGAGI. This CDR3 comprises 14 residues. Trimming removed 4 bases from V and 7 bases from J, with 14 bases in between. CDR3 nucleotide sequence: TGTGCCAGCAGTTTCGCAGGGGCGCGAAATGAGCAGTTCTTC. Amino acids: CASSFAGARNEQFF.

V gene TRBV7-2 combines with J gene TRBJ2-3, with 14 positions matching TRBD2. V gave up 6 bases and J gave up 7 bases; unmatched junction bases: 6. The germline V gene has CDR1 SGHTA and CDR2 FQGNSA. The CDR3 totals 15 residues. CDR3 nucleotide sequence: TGTGCCAGCAGACGACTAGCGGGAGGGCCAAATACGCAGTATTTT. It codes for CASRRLAGGPNTQYF.

This clone was counted a few times. The genes are TRBV5-1 and TRBJ1-1, with 7 bases aligning to TRBD1. CDR1 SGHRS and CDR2 YFSETQ come from the germline V gene. Unmatched junction bases numbered 9, after V lost 0 bases and J lost 1 base. The CDR3 is 17 residues long. The CDR3 nucleotides are TGCGCCAGCAGCTTGGAAGGGAGACAGGGCGCGAACACTGAAGCTTTCTTT. It yields the protein CASSLEGRQGANTEAFF.

This clone turned up a few times. The J gene is TRBJ2-1, the V gene TRBV5-1; TRBD2 matches at 8 bases. Germline CDR1 reads SGHRS; CDR2 reads YFSETQ. The CDR3 has 16 residues. Losses at the gene ends were 4 bases for V and 6 bases for J; bases not matched to a gene: 12. CDR3 DNA sequence: TGCGCCAGCAGCACCCGGGCCAGCGGGGGTATCAATGAGCAGTTCTTC. Translating it yields CASSTRASGGINEQFF. Full variable domain (outside the CDR3, taken from reference TRBV5-1 and TRBJ2-1): KAGVTQTPRYLIKTRGQQVTLSCSPISGHRSVSWYQQTPGQGLQFLFEYFSETQRNKGNFPGRFSGRQFSNSRSEMNVSTLELGDSALYLCASSTRASGGINEQFFGPGTRLTVL.

This clone came up a few times. The chain carries TRBV13 and TRBJ1-3; perhaps TRBD1 as D (5 bases). Looked up from germline, CDR1 is PRHDT and CDR2 is FYEKMQ (reference sequence). Trimming pared 6 bases from V and 1 base from J, leaving 10 bases between. There are 14 residues in the CDR3. CDR3 sequence (DNA): TGTGCCAGCAGTGGCAGGGAATCTGGAAACACCATATATTTT. This translates into CASSGRESGNTIYF.

The chain recombines TRBV12-1 with TRBJ2-1; TRBD1 was called by the table and not checked on the DNA. TRBV12-1 is a known pseudogene. The CDR3 length is 15 residues. CDR3 loop: CASRYSGAFDNEQFF. In DNA, the CDR3 is TGTGCCAGCAGGTACAGTGGGGCCTTCGACAATGAGCAGTTCTTC.

This clone was seen only a few times. V and J are TRBV19 and TRBJ2-1; 7 nucleotides match TRBD2. CDR1 LNHDA and CDR2 SQIVND come from the germline V gene (reference sequence). The CDR3 covers 14 residues. After removal of 4 bases from V and 0 bases from J, the junction contained 0 bases not matched to a gene. CDR3 residues: CASSKRDSYNEQFF. CDR3 DNA: TGTGCCAGTAGTAAGCGGGACTCCTACAATGAGCAGTTCTTC.

This clone occurred a few times. The J gene is TRBJ2-1, the V gene TRBV9, with TRBD2 matching 9 bases. Germline trimming cut 4 bases from V and 8 bases from J; bases unmatched to any gene: 7. CDR3 length: 14 amino acids. Germline V gives CDR1 SGDLS, CDR2 YYNGEE. The CDR3 coding sequence is TGTGCCAGCAGCCCCGGACTAGCGAGCGATGAGCAGTTCTTC. Translating it yields CASSPGLASDEQFF.

V is TRBV18 and J is TRBJ1-1; a weak D match, TRBD1 (6 bases). Trimming left V 4 bases short and J 4 bases short, with 13 bases between. There are 14 residues in the CDR3. Germline CDR1 KGHSH, CDR2 LQKENI. CDR3 nucleotide sequence: TGTGCCAGCTCACAACAGGGATCGGGCACTGAAGCTTTCTTT. It encodes CASSQQGSGTEAFF.

This clone was counted between two and nine times. This chain connects TRBV25-1 to TRBJ2-3, with 11 bases fitting TRBD2. The CDR3 loop spans 17 amino acids. With 1 base clipped from V and 2 bases from J, the junction kept 5 bases outside the gene matches. The germline V gene has CDR1 MGHDK and CDR2 SYGVNS. CDR3 bases: TGTGCCAGCAGTGAATCTAGACTAGCGGGAAACACAGATACGCAGTATTTT. Amino acids: CASSESRLAGNTDTQYF.

CDR3 sequence reads: CAISEQGVRSYEQYF. In DNA, the CDR3 is TGTGCCATCAGTGAGCAGGGCGTAAGGTCCTACGAGCAGTACTTC. The chain employs TRBV10-3 and TRBJ2-7, with D possibly being TRBD1 (5 bases). V was clipped by 2 bases and J by 1 base, with 12 bases between them. This CDR3 contains 15 residues. From germline, CDR1 is ENHRY and CDR2 SYGVKD.

The chain uses TRBV19 and TRBJ2-3, with D possibly TRBD1 on 6 matching bases. The ends were cut back, 4 bases at V and 8 bases at J, with 10 bases in the middle. Germline V lookup: CDR1 LNHDA, CDR2 SQIVND (reference sequence). CDR3 length equals 12 residues. In DNA, the CDR3 is TGTGCCAGTAGTACCGGGACAAGTACGCAGTATTTT. It specifies CASSTGTSTQYF.

Only a few counts were recorded for this clone. V gene TRBV4-2 combines with J gene TRBJ2-2, with 8 bases matching TRBD1. Losses at the gene ends were 1 base for V and 1 base for J; bases not matched to a gene: 8. CDR3 length: 18 residues. The germline CDR1 and CDR2 sequences are LGHNA and YNFKEQ. The CDR3 reads CASSQVPYGTGNTGELFF. The DNA of the CDR3 is TGTGCCAGCAGCCAAGTCCCCTATGGGACAGGGAACACCGGGGAGCTGTTTTTT.

This clone occurred a few times. This sequence joins TRBV19 and TRBJ2-4; D is perhaps TRBD1 (5 bases). Germline V gene sequence: CDR1 LNHDA, CDR2 SQIVND (reference sequence). Trimming cost V 7 bases and J 1 base, with 5 bases left between them. The CDR3 is 12 residues long. This CDR3 reads CASTGAKNIQYF. The CDR3 nucleotides read TGTGCCAGTACAGGGGCCAAAAACATTCAGTACTTC.

V usage is TRBV4-3 and J usage is TRBJ1-1, with D hard to call. The germline CDR1 and CDR2 sequences are LGHNA and YSLEER. Trimming shortened V by 1 base and J by 4 bases, and 16 bases separated the two germline ends. The CDR3 spans 16 residues. DNA of the CDR3: TGCGCCAGCAGCCAAGTTTTCGGGGAATCGGGCACTGAAGCTTTCTTT. Protein sequence: CASSQVFGESGTEAFF.

The chain carries TRBV4-3 and TRBJ2-5, with D uncertain. CDR3 length: 15 amino acids. Germline-derived CDR1 and CDR2 are LGHNA and YSLEER. The germline V and J ends were trimmed by 2 bases and 5 bases, with 15 bases remaining between them. The CDR3 loop is CASSQLLAPGETQYF. The CDR3 DNA is TGCGCCAGCAGCCAATTATTGGCTCCCGGGGAGACCCAGTACTTC.

The CDR3 reads CASSLSGSQGHYGYTF. CDR3 in DNA: TGTGCCAGCAGTTTATCGGGTTCCCAGGGGCACTATGGCTACACCTTC. This chain uses TRBV28 with TRBJ1-2; D might be TRBD1 (6 bases). V gave up 1 base and J gave up 3 bases, with 15 bases separating them. This CDR3 region has 16 residues. The germline V gene has CDR1 MDHEN and CDR2 SYDVKM.